The clone carrying this TCR beta chain came up a few times. The antigen is unknown. The PCR ran on 60 Vbeta and 13 Jbeta primers. The data were produced by immunoSEQ multiplex PCR, yet TCRdb's version contains in-frame clones alone and is incomplete. The sample contains about 98,000 clones, more than 60% of which appear only once. Every donor was a healthy person donating bone marrow. The sample comes from a study of cytomegalovirus exposure and HLA in healthy donors. General study findings and limits: Later, TCR association rates were found to vary by HLA locus, highest for DRB1 and lowest for HLA-C. In most subjects, TCR beta sequences reportedly gave accurate predictions of HLA-A and HLA-B alleles. There were reportedly fewer N-insertions in an Asian-associated ancestry cluster than the approximately 600-donor mean, in a later analysis.

The junction had 5 bases not matched to a gene; V was cut back by 0 bases and J by 1 base. The CDR3 contains 16 residues. Germline V gives CDR1 SGHRS, CDR2 YFSETQ. V is TRBV5-1 and J is TRBJ2-5, with 8 bases aligning to TRBD2. The sequence was obtained from a man aged 50-60 years in good health and CMV-seronegative. Sequencing input: PBMCs. CDR3 sequence: CASSLGNLAGQETQYF. The CDR3 DNA sequence: TGCGCCAGCAGCTTGGGGAACCTAGCGGGCCAAGAGACCCAGTACTTC.